Presented here are 26 T cell receptor beta chains from one specimen sequenced in a study of CD8+CD57+ T cells in acquired aplastic anemia. Only patients with CD8+CD57+ cell expansion on flow cytometry were chosen for sequencing. CDR3 and TCR beta VDJ profiling relied on genomic DNA as the template. TCRdb used MiXCR to reprocess the reads, holding one entry per CDR3 protein. Found here are approximately 170,000 distinct CDR3 sequences, 40% to 55% of them singletons; the top ten hold 3% to 4%. Sequencing input: sorted CD4+, CD8+, or CD8+CD57+ T cells (not recorded which) from PBMCs. These receptors were obtained from a human donor with aplastic anemia.

This chain joins TRBV5-1 and TRBJ2-3; possibly TRBD2 for D (6 bases). Looked up from germline, CDR1 is SGHRS and CDR2 is YFSETQ. CDR3 size: 14 residues. V was pared by 4 bases and J by 6 bases, with 15 bases between. The CDR3 reads CASSLGLPGDTQYF. Written as DNA, the CDR3 is TGCGCCAGCAGCCTGGGACTCCCCGGCGATACGCAGTATTTT.

The chain couples TRBV3-1 to TRBJ2-2; 7 nucleotides line up with TRBD2. V was pared by 0 bases and J by 4 bases, with 14 bases of the junction left unmatched. The CDR3 has 19 residues. CDR1 is LGHDT and CDR2 is YNNKEL in the germline V gene (reference sequence). The CDR3 region has the DNA TGTGCCAGCAGCCAAGATCCGCCCCGGGGAGGGGCTAGCACCGGGGAGCTGTTTTTT. The encoded protein is CASSQDPPRGGASTGELFF.

This clonotype showed up just once. The V call is TRBV12-3 or TRBV12-4, the J call TRBJ1-2; D is possibly TRBD1 (5 bases). The CDR3 contains 19 residues. V lost 5 bases, J lost 3 bases, and 28 bases lay in between. CDR3 sequence reads: CASSLEAPGPYRADYGYTF. The CDR3 region has the DNA TGTGCCAGCAGTCTGGAGGCACCGGGACCCTACCGCGCGGACTATGGCTACACCTTC.

Notes on this clonotype: The junction shows a germline mismatch at one end, possibly a read error. V and J are TRBV19 and TRBJ2-5; 7 bases are shared with TRBD1. The CDR3 spans 15 residues. Germline CDR1 LNHDA, CDR2 SQIVND (reference sequence). The CDR3 protein is CASSTARGTQETQHF. CDR3 DNA sequence: TGTGCCAGTAGTACGGCCAGGGGGACCCAAGAGACCCAGCACTTC.

V is TRBV29-1 and J is TRBJ1-1; 7 nucleotides agree with TRBD1. The CDR3 extends over 13 amino acids. The trim removed 8 bases at V and 1 base at J, leaving 7 bases unmatched. CDR1 and CDR2 (germline): SQVTM, ANQGSEA. The CDR3 here is CSSSGQSNTEAFF. CDR3 nucleotide sequence: TGCAGCTCCTCGGGACAGTCGAACACTGAAGCTTTCTTT.

This clonotype has a count of ten or more. V and J are TRBV5-1 and TRBJ1-2, with TRBD1 matching 7 bases. Germline CDR1 SGHRS, CDR2 YFSETQ. This CDR3 region has 12 residues. Trimming at V came to 5 bases and at J to 8 bases, leaving 6 bases not matched to a gene. The CDR3 loop reads CASRQGFEGYTF. DNA of the CDR3: TGCGCCAGCAGACAGGGGTTCGAGGGCTACACCTTC.

This clonotype appeared many times. The chain has TRBV27 and TRBJ2-7; TRBD2 matches at 7 bases. J gave up 6 bases and V 5 bases, and 7 bases lay outside the gene matches. The germline CDR1 and CDR2 sequences are MNHEY and SMNVEV (reference sequence). There are 13 residues in the CDR3. As DNA, the CDR3 is TGTGCCAGCAGTCCCCCAGCGGGGTCCGAGCAGTACGTC. Amino acid sequence: CASSPPAGSEQYV.

This clonotype appeared once. The rearrangement links TRBV24-1 to TRBJ1-2, with D possibly TRBD1 on 6 matching bases. V was pared by 5 bases and J by 8 bases, with 17 bases between. CDR3 length: 14 amino acids. The germline gives CDR1 KGHDR, CDR2 SFDVKD. For the CDR3, the DNA is TGTGCCACCAGTGTAAAGGACAGCGGGGTCGGCTACACCTTC. Translating gives CATSVKDSGVGYTF.

The chain recombines TRBV29-1 with TRBJ1-1, with D tentatively TRBD1 (5 bases). Germline V gives CDR1 SQVTM, CDR2 ANQGSEA. The CDR3 contains 10 residues. The V end was cut by 4 bases, the J end by 10 bases, with 10 bases between. CDR3 DNA sequence: TGCAGCGTTGTGGGGGGGGGAGCTTTCTTT. Protein product: CSVVGGGAFF.

V usage is TRBV7-6 and J usage is TRBJ2-2; the D gene is possibly TRBD2 (5 bases). The germline V gene has CDR1 SGHVS and CDR2 FNYEAQ. CDR3 size: 14 residues. The V end lost 1 base, the J end lost 4 bases, and 7 bases lay between the germline ends. The CDR3 protein is CASSLGETTGELFF. The CDR3 DNA is TGTGCCAGCAGCTTAGGGGAGACCACCGGGGAGCTGTTTTTT.

This clonotype showed up just a few times. This chain joins TRBV4-3 and TRBJ1-1; possible D gene TRBD1, 5 bases. The CDR3 is 14 amino acids. Trimming shortened V by 0 bases and J by 5 bases, and 10 bases separated the two germline ends. Per germline, CDR1 LGHNA and CDR2 YSLEER. The CDR3 sequence is CASSQESGGTEAFF. The CDR3 nucleotides read TGCGCCAGCAGCCAAGAATCGGGGGGAACTGAAGCTTTCTTT.

The chain couples TRBV7-9 to TRBJ2-5; 8 bases match TRBD1. CDR3 length: 16 residues. V shed 2 bases and J 5 bases; nucleotides not matched to a gene: 10. Germline loops: CDR1 SEHNR, CDR2 FQNEAQ (reference sequence). CDR3 sequence (DNA): TGTGCCAGCAGCTTAAGATTGTCAGGGGGCCTGGAGACCCAGTACTTC. Translated, it gives CASSLRLSGGLETQYF. Drawing the rest from reference TRBV7-9 and TRBJ2-5, the complete variable domain is DTGVSQNPRHKITKRGQNVTFRCDPISEHNRLYWYRQTLGQGPEFLTYFQNEAQLEKSRLLSDRFSAERPKGSFSTLEIQRTEQGDSAMYLCASSLRLSGGLETQYFGPGTRLLVL.

The sample holds a few counts of this clonotype. The rearrangement links TRBV18 to TRBJ2-1; D gene unclear. There are 11 residues in the CDR3. Between the trimmed V and J ends, which lost 6 bases and 5 bases, there was a span of 5 bases. CDR1 and CDR2 from the germline V gene are KGHSH and LQKENI. The CDR3, as DNA: TGTGCCAGCTCTCAAAACAATGAGCAGTTCTTC. This translates into CASSQNNEQFF.

The table lists this clonotype with many counts. This chain connects TRBV24-1 to TRBJ2-1; TRBD2 matches at 11 bases. Germline trimming cut 3 bases from V and 4 bases from J; bases unmatched to any gene: 1. The CDR3 sequence is 15 residues long. The germline gives CDR1 KGHDR, CDR2 SFDVKD. The CDR3 spells CATSDTSGSYNEQFF. In DNA, the CDR3 is TGTGCCACCAGTGATACTAGCGGGAGTTACAATGAGCAGTTCTTC.

This clonotype was observed a few times. The genes are TRBV15 and TRBJ1-4; 7 bases line up with TRBD1. The CDR3 sequence is 15 residues long. Germline CDR1 LNHNV, CDR2 YYDKDF (reference sequence). V dropped 3 bases and J dropped 4; count of bases not matched to a gene: 5. CDR3 amino acids: CATSSGTGDNEKLFF. The CDR3 DNA reads TGTGCCACCAGCAGTGGAACAGGGGATAATGAAAAACTGTTTTTT.

This clonotype has more than one count but fewer than ten. The chain carries TRBV5-6 and TRBJ2-7; D gene ambiguous. The CDR3 extends over 11 amino acids. Trimming cost V 0 bases and J 6 bases, with 4 bases left between them. Germline CDR1 and CDR2: SGHDT and YYEEEE. As DNA, the CDR3 is TGTGCCAGCAGCTTGGCGGGCGAGCAGTACTTC. Protein: CASSLAGEQYF. The full variable domain, completed using reference TRBV5-6 and TRBJ2-7, is DAGVTQSPTHLIKTRGQQVTLRCSPKSGHDTVSWYQQALGQGPQFIFQYYEEEERQRGNFPDRFSGHQFPNYSSELNVNALLLGDSALYLCASSLAGEQYFGPGTRLTVT.

V usage is TRBV29-1 and J usage is TRBJ1-6; tentatively, D is TRBD1 (5 bases). The V and J ends lost 7 bases and 7 bases respectively, with 17 bases between them. The CDR3 covers 14 residues. The germline V gene encodes CDR1 SQVTM and CDR2 ANQGSEA. The CDR3 loop is CSARAGTLNSPLHF. In DNA form, the CDR3 reads TGCAGCGCCCGAGCCGGGACTCTGAATTCACCCCTCCACTTT.

J is TRBJ2-7 and V is TRBV15; 8 positions agree with TRBD1. The CDR3 runs to 13 residues. Germline-derived CDR1 and CDR2 are LNHNV and YYDKDF (reference sequence). The V and J ends lost 4 bases and 3 bases, in that order; junction bases with no gene match: 2. CDR3 DNA: TGTGCCACCAGCATCGGACAGGGCTACGAGCAGTACTTC. The encoded protein is CATSIGQGYEQYF.

The chain couples TRBV10-3 to TRBJ2-7; D perhaps matches TRBD1 (5 bases). CDR1 and CDR2 from the germline V gene are ENHRY and SYGVKD. The germline V and J ends were trimmed by 3 bases and 1 base, with 10 bases remaining between them. There are 14 residues in the CDR3. The CDR3 here is CAISDLDSSYEQYF. CDR3 nucleotides: TGTGCCATCAGTGATCTAGACAGTTCCTACGAGCAGTACTTC.

There are many counts of this clonotype. The chain combines TRBV7-3 with TRBJ2-7; D call uncertain. There are 15 residues in the CDR3. Trimming shortened V by 3 bases and J by 0 bases, and 12 bases separated the two germline ends. The V gene's germline CDR1 is SGHTA and CDR2 FQGTGA. The CDR3 loop is CASSFFGSGSYEQYV. The CDR3 DNA follows: TGTGCCAGCAGCTTTTTTGGGTCAGGCTCCTACGAGCAGTACGTC.

This clonotype was observed a few times. Because it lacks the conserved phenylalanine or tryptophan at the end, this CDR3 is likely a read error. This chain links TRBV7-2 with TRBJ2-2, with D perhaps TRBD2 (6 bases). V lost 4 bases, J lost 4 bases, and 10 bases lay in between. The CDR3 is made up of 14 amino acids. Germline V lookup: CDR1 SGHTA, CDR2 FQGNSA. CDR3 in amino acids: CASSYGTPTGELFL. Written as DNA, the CDR3 is TGTGCCAGCAGCTACGGGACTCCCACCGGGGAGCTGTTTCTT.

The V and J genes are TRBV9 and TRBJ2-6; 7 nucleotides align to TRBD1. Germline CDR1 SGDLS, CDR2 YYNGEE. This CDR3 has 15 residues. After removal of 0 bases from V and 13 bases from J, the junction contained 10 bases not matched to a gene. The CDR3 spells CASSVDGDSLRVLTF. CDR3 sequence (DNA): TGTGCCAGCAGCGTAGATGGGGACAGCCTACGGGTCCTGACTTTC. The full variable domain, rest sourced from reference TRBV9 and TRBJ2-6, is DSGVTQTPKHLITATGQRVTLRCSPRSGDLSVYWYQQSLDQGLQFLIQYYNGEERAKGNILERFSAQQFPDLHSELNLSSLELGDSALYFCASSVDGDSLRVLTFGAGSRLTVL.

The genes are TRBV29-1 and TRBJ2-3, with D perhaps TRBD2 (5 bases). Germline V gene data show CDR1 as SQVTM and CDR2 as ANQGSEA. The V end lost 4 bases, the J end lost 5 bases, and 10 bases lay between the germline ends. The CDR3 sequence is 12 residues long. The CDR3 region has the DNA TGCAGCGTTGCCGGCGGGCTAGATACGCAGTATTTT. Its protein product is CSVAGGLDTQYF.

This clonotype was seen repeatedly, ten times or more. The chain joins TRBV24-1 to TRBJ2-6; possibly TRBD2 for D (7 bases). The CDR3 is 20 residues long. CDR1 is KGHDR and CDR2 is SFDVKD in the germline V gene. The V gene lost 2 bases and the J gene lost 0 bases, with 19 bases spanning the gap. Here the CDR3 reads CATSDSWGGQRGSGANVLTF. The CDR3 bases are TGTGCCACCAGTGATTCCTGGGGGGGACAAAGGGGCTCTGGGGCCAACGTCCTGACTTTC.

This clonotype was observed a few times. This clone may be a read error of a much larger clone one base away. This rearrangement joins TRBV7-2 to TRBJ2-7; tentative D call: TRBD1 (5 bases). Germline V gives CDR1 SGHTA, CDR2 FQGNSA. Trimming cost V 4 bases and J 0 bases, with 10 bases left between them. The CDR3 loop spans 14 amino acids. CDR3 amino acids: CASSSLGDSYEQYV. As DNA, the CDR3 is TGTGCCAGCAGCTCGCTAGGGGACTCCTACGAGCAGTACGTC.

For this clonotype: Because the CDR3 is missing its conserved closing phenylalanine or tryptophan, this is likely a read error. This rearrangement joins TRBV7-4 to TRBJ1-5; D gene ambiguous. The germline CDR1 and CDR2 sequences are SGHVT and SQSDAQ. V shed 0 bases and J shed 5 bases, with 2 bases lying between them. The CDR3 spans 12 residues. CDR3 region: CASSLAHQPQHL. Written as DNA, the CDR3 is TGTGCCAGCAGCTTAGCGCATCAGCCCCAGCATCTT.